Below are 16 T cell receptor beta chains sequenced from a single sample in a study of T cell responses to AZD1222 COVID-19 vaccine. Profiled with immunoSEQ multiplex PCR; TCRdb holds only in-frame clones, not every one. The sample carries some 99,000 clones, more than 70% recorded once. The starting material was peripheral blood, obtained 28 days after the second AZD1222 dose. These TCRs come from an adult who received the AZD1222 COVID-19 vaccine.

This clone occurred once. The V gene is TRBV27, the J gene TRBJ2-7; 11 bases are a match to TRBD2. This CDR3 region has 15 residues. The V segment lost 5 bases and the J segment 5 bases; nucleotides outside the gene matches: 8. Germline assignment: CDR1 MNHEY and CDR2 SMNVEV (reference sequence). CDR3: CASSPRTSGYHEQYF. CDR3 nucleotide sequence: TGTGCCAGCAGTCCAAGGACTAGCGGGTACCACGAGCAGTACTTC.

The chain joins TRBV30 to TRBJ1-1; perhaps TRBD1 as D (5 bases). V was trimmed by 2 bases and J by 6 bases, leaving 19 bases between them. Germline V gene data show CDR1 as GTSNPN and CDR2 as SVGIG (reference sequence). The CDR3 has 15 residues. CDR3 protein: CAWSLLPGRRSEAFF. In DNA form, the CDR3 reads TGTGCCTGGAGTCTGCTCCCGGGACGAAGATCTGAAGCTTTCTTT.

V is TRBV9 and J is TRBJ2-1; 16 bases line up with TRBD2. CDR1 is SGDLS, CDR2 YYNGEE, per germline. The CDR3 covers 15 residues. V gave up 4 bases and J gave up 7 bases; unmatched junction bases: 2. The CDR3 loop reads CASSWGLAGGNEQFF. Here the CDR3 DNA reads TGTGCCAGCAGCTGGGGACTAGCGGGAGGGAATGAGCAGTTCTTC.

The rearrangement uses TRBV3-1 (or the pseudogene TRBV3-2) and TRBJ1-6; a weak D match, TRBD1 (5 bases). The V end was cut by 0 bases, the J end by 8 bases, with 11 bases between. Looked up from germline, CDR1 is LGHDT and CDR2 is YNNKEL (reference sequence). This CDR3 has 15 residues. CDR3 in amino acids: CASSQDQPGYSPLHF. DNA of the CDR3: TGTGCCAGCAGCCAAGATCAGCCAGGGTATTCACCCCTCCACTTT.

The chain recombines TRBV5-4 with TRBJ2-1, with 8 bases matching TRBD2. Germline-derived CDR1 and CDR2 are SGHNT and YYREEE (reference sequence). Trimming at V came to 0 bases and at J to 3 bases, leaving 5 bases not matched to a gene. There are 16 residues in the CDR3. CDR3: CASSLATGGNYNEQFF. CDR3 nucleotides: TGTGCCAGCAGCTTGGCCACGGGAGGGAACTACAATGAGCAGTTCTTC.

CDR3 sequence (DNA): TGTGCCACCAGTGATCCCGTACGACAGGCGACCACAGATACGCAGTATTTT. The encoded protein is CATSDPVRQATTDTQYF. V usage is TRBV24-1 and J usage is TRBJ2-3, with TRBD1 as a possible D gene (6 bases). The germline CDR1 and CDR2 sequences are KGHDR and SFDVKD. There are 17 residues in the CDR3. Between the trimmed V and J ends, which lost 3 bases and 2 bases, there was a span of 17 bases.

The CDR3 region is CASSSRVGTLGTGELFF. In nucleotides, the CDR3 is TGCGCCAGCAGCTCTCGAGTGGGGACTTTGGGCACCGGGGAGCTGTTTTTT. This chain joins TRBV5-1 and TRBJ2-2; D is perhaps TRBD2 (6 bases). Germline loops: CDR1 SGHRS, CDR2 YFSETQ. V dropped 3 bases and J dropped 4 bases, with 19 bases sitting between them. The CDR3 has 17 amino acids.

V gene TRBV4-1 combines with J gene TRBJ1-5; 7 positions agree with TRBD1. CDR1 is MGHRA and CDR2 is YSYEKL in the germline V gene. The length of the CDR3 is 15 residues. V was clipped by 3 bases and J by 5 bases; unmatched bases: 7. CDR3 sequence: CASSHTGTADQPQHF. CDR3 sequence (DNA): TGCGCCAGCAGCCACACCGGGACAGCGGATCAGCCCCAGCATTTT.

This chain connects TRBV10-2 to TRBJ2-2; D is ambiguous. Trimming left V 0 bases short and J 6 bases short, with 8 bases between. The germline V gene encodes CDR1 WSHSY and CDR2 SAAADI. This CDR3 has 14 amino acids. CDR3 DNA: TGCGCCAGCAGTGAGTCGAGAGGTTCCGGGGAGCTGTTTTTT. Its protein product is CASSESRGSGELFF.

The V gene is TRBV7-9, the J gene TRBJ2-7; D uncertain. V dropped 6 bases and J dropped 0 bases, with 9 bases sitting between them. The CDR3 length is 13 residues. Germline V gives CDR1 SEHNR, CDR2 FQNEAQ (reference sequence). The CDR3 sequence is CASRGKVSYEQYF. The CDR3 DNA reads TGTGCCAGCAGGGGGAAGGTCTCCTACGAGCAGTACTTC.

A single count supports this clone. This sequence joins TRBV6-6 and TRBJ1-2; D not resolved. The CDR3 sequence is 13 residues long. Germline loops: CDR1 MNHNY, CDR2 SVGAGI (reference sequence). V shed 6 bases and J shed 7 bases, with 15 bases lying between them. The DNA for the CDR3 is TGTGCCAGCAGCCCCTCGGCGGGGTCTGGCTACACCTTC. Translated, it gives CASSPSAGSGYTF.

The chain has TRBV7-9 and TRBJ2-1; D is ambiguous. The CDR3 extends over 15 amino acids. Trimming shortened V by 5 bases and J by 7 bases, and 18 bases separated the two germline ends. The germline gives CDR1 SEHNR, CDR2 FQNEAQ (reference sequence). CDR3 in DNA: TGTGCCAGCAGCCCCGCGACCGGCCACGGGAATGAGCAGTTCTTC. It yields the protein CASSPATGHGNEQFF.

V is TRBV3-1 (or the pseudogene TRBV3-2) and J is TRBJ2-7; 12 bases match TRBD2. Germline V gives CDR1 LGHDT, CDR2 YNNKEL (reference sequence). With V trimmed by 4 bases and J by 2 bases, 9 bases remained unmatched. The CDR3 has 17 residues. Here the CDR3 reads CASSPRLAGAEAYEQYF. As DNA, the CDR3 is TGTGCCAGCAGCCCGAGACTAGCGGGAGCTGAAGCCTACGAGCAGTACTTC.

The rearrangement uses TRBV20-1 and TRBJ1-4; D gene uncertain. Germline CDR1 is DFQATT and CDR2 is SNEGSKA (reference sequence). The CDR3 sequence is 11 residues long. V lost 3 bases to trimming and J lost 8 bases, with 7 bases between them. Here the CDR3 DNA reads TGCAGTGCTAGTGTGAGGGAAAAACTGTTTTTT. Protein product: CSASVREKLFF.

V usage is TRBV9 and J usage is TRBJ1-3, with 8 bases matching TRBD1. Germline assignment: CDR1 SGDLS and CDR2 YYNGEE. The CDR3 consists of 15 residues. J lost 2 bases, V lost 4 bases, and 5 bases had no gene match. The CDR3 spells CASSFGQGAGNTIYF. CDR3 nucleotides: TGTGCCAGCAGCTTCGGACAGGGAGCTGGAAACACCATATATTTT.

The chain links TRBV29-1 to TRBJ2-7; TRBD2 matches 13 bases. V was pared by 4 bases and J by 6 bases, with 6 bases of the junction left unmatched. Germline lookup yields CDR1 SQVTM and CDR2 ANQGSEA. This CDR3 has 14 residues. Here the CDR3 reads CSVGTSGRGGEQYF. The DNA of the CDR3 is TGCAGCGTTGGGACTAGCGGGAGAGGGGGCGAGCAGTACTTC.